Shown below are 24 T cell receptor beta chains from a single sample sequenced in a study of blood T cell repertoires in COVID-19. Profiled with immunoSEQ multiplex PCR; TCRdb holds only in-frame clones, not every one. Among about 46,000 clones listed, 80% to 90% were seen once. Sequencing was done on a sample of peripheral blood. Source of these receptors: a human donor with active COVID-19. The donor label of this sample is uncertain.

This chain links TRBV11-2 with TRBJ1-1; TRBD1 agrees at 10 bases. The CDR3 has 16 residues. The V segment lost 5 bases and the J segment 6 bases; nucleotides outside the gene matches: 12. Looked up from germline, CDR1 is SGHAT and CDR2 is FQNNGV. CDR3 sequence: CASSLGVRDRGPEAFF. In DNA, the CDR3 is TGTGCCAGCAGCCTCGGCGTCCGGGACAGGGGCCCTGAAGCTTTCTTT.

The chain couples TRBV5-1 to TRBJ1-1, with a tentative D call TRBD1 (6 bases). Germline V gene data show CDR1 as SGHRS and CDR2 as YFSETQ. This CDR3 is 16 amino acids long. The germline V and J ends were trimmed by 3 bases and 0 bases, with 15 bases remaining between them. For the CDR3, the DNA is TGCGCCAGCAGCTACTACGGACAGCCTATGAACACTGAAGCTTTCTTT. Translation gives CASSYYGQPMNTEAFF.

This clone was seen more than once but under ten times. J is TRBJ1-1 and V is TRBV3-1 (or the pseudogene TRBV3-2); TRBD1 is a possible D gene (6 bases). Germline V gene data show CDR1 as LGHDT and CDR2 as YNNKEL (reference sequence). V gave up 0 bases and J gave up 1 base, with 12 bases separating them. The CDR3 is 16 residues long. The CDR3 protein is CASSQDGGRGNTEAFF. The CDR3 bases are TGTGCCAGCAGCCAAGATGGGGGCCGGGGGAACACTGAAGCTTTCTTT.

J is TRBJ2-2 and V is TRBV28, with 16 bases aligning to TRBD2. CDR1 and CDR2 (germline): MDHEN, SYDVKM. This CDR3 is 19 amino acids long. V lost 7 bases to trimming and J lost 2 bases; unmatched junction nucleotides: 10. The CDR3 bases are TGTGCCAGCATCTTTAGGGGACTAGCGGGAGGGCCTAACACCGGGGAGCTGTTTTTT. It codes for CASIFRGLAGGPNTGELFF.

This clone is medium-sized by share. The chain recombines TRBV28 with TRBJ1-1; TRBD1 aligns across 9 bases. Germline V gene lookup returns CDR1 MDHEN and CDR2 SYDVKM. With 6 bases clipped from V and 7 bases from J, the junction kept 9 bases outside the gene matches. This CDR3 region has 14 residues. The CDR3: CASRKQGARFEAFF. In DNA form, the CDR3 reads TGTGCCAGCAGAAAACAGGGGGCCCGTTTTGAAGCTTTCTTT. The whole variable domain, remainder taken from reference TRBV28 and TRBJ1-1, is DVKVTQSSRYLVKRTGEKVFLECVQDMDHENMFWYRQDPGLGLRLIYFSYDVKMKEKGDIPEGYSVSREKKERFSLILESASTNQTSMYLCASRKQGARFEAFFGQGTRLTVV.

This rearrangement joins TRBV5-1 to TRBJ1-1, with 9 nucleotides matching TRBD1. With 4 bases clipped from V and 4 bases from J, the junction kept 11 bases outside the gene matches. This CDR3 comprises 16 residues. Germline V gene data show CDR1 as SGHRS and CDR2 as YFSETQ. The CDR3 DNA follows: TGCGCCAGCAGCGTCCGACAGGGGGATTTGGGCACTGAAGCTTTCTTT. This sequence encodes CASSVRQGDLGTEAFF.

This clone occurred once. V usage is TRBV5-4 and J usage is TRBJ1-1; D is ambiguous. Between the trimmed V and J ends, which lost 3 bases and 1 base, there was a span of 7 bases. The V gene's germline CDR1 is SGHNT and CDR2 YYREEE (reference sequence). This CDR3 region has 13 residues. Here the CDR3 reads CASSWAKNTEAFF. CDR3 sequence (DNA): TGTGCCAGCAGCTGGGCAAAGAACACTGAAGCTTTCTTT.

The rearrangement uses TRBV6-5 and TRBJ2-7; 8 bases align to TRBD1. The CDR3 covers 15 residues. The germline V gene has CDR1 MNHEY and CDR2 SVGAGI. Losses at the gene ends were 6 bases for V and 3 bases for J; bases not matched to a gene: 10. The CDR3 region is CASRLHRGTVYEQYF. DNA of the CDR3: TGTGCCAGCAGGCTCCACAGGGGGACAGTCTACGAGCAGTACTTC.

V usage is TRBV27 and J usage is TRBJ2-2, with D perhaps TRBD1 (5 bases). V gave up 5 bases and J gave up 0 bases, with 10 bases separating them. Germline V CDR1 and CDR2: MNHEY, SMNVEV (reference sequence). This CDR3 has 15 residues. The CDR3 nucleotides read TGTGCCAGCAGTCGTCAAGGGGCGAACACCGGGGAGCTGTTTTTT. Encoded protein: CASSRQGANTGELFF.

J is TRBJ2-1 and V is TRBV5-1; 7 nucleotides line up with TRBD2. Trimming took 1 base from V and 0 from J; bases not matched to a gene: 4. Per the germline V gene, CDR1 is SGHRS and CDR2 is YFSETQ. CDR3 length equals 16 residues. The CDR3 loop reads CASSLPRGSSYNEQFF. DNA for the CDR3: TGCGCCAGCAGCTTGCCGCGCGGGAGCTCCTACAATGAGCAGTTCTTC.

V and J are TRBV5-6 and TRBJ2-7, with TRBD1 identical over 8 bases. The ends lost 6 bases at V and 2 bases at J; junction bases unmatched: 4. The CDR3 has 13 amino acids. Germline V CDR1 and CDR2: SGHDT, YYEEEE. The CDR3 nucleotides read TGTGCCAGCACCCGGACAGGGCCCTACGAGCAGTACTTC. Encoded protein: CASTRTGPYEQYF. The complete variable domain, with remaining parts taken from reference TRBV5-6 and TRBJ2-7, reads DAGVTQSPTHLIKTRGQQVTLRCSPKSGHDTVSWYQQALGQGPQFIFQYYEEEERQRGNFPDRFSGHQFPNYSSELNVNALLLGDSALYLCASTRTGPYEQYFGPGTRLTVT.

The chain employs TRBV6-5 and TRBJ2-5; TRBD2 matches 9 bases. In germline, CDR1 is MNHEY, CDR2 SVGAGI. V lost 7 bases, J lost 0 bases, and 3 bases stayed unmatched. This CDR3 has 14 amino acids. CDR3 residues: CASTSGTYQETQYF. Written as DNA, the CDR3 is TGTGCCAGCACTAGCGGGACGTACCAAGAGACCCAGTACTTC.

V and J are TRBV9 and TRBJ1-2; D is possibly TRBD1 (5 bases). This CDR3 region has 15 residues. Germline CDR1 and CDR2: SGDLS and YYNGEE. V was shortened by 4 bases and J by 7 bases, with 20 bases between the two germline ends. The CDR3 nucleotides read TGTGCCAGCAGCTCCACCCCCGCGGGAGGGGCTGGCTACACCTTC. Protein sequence: CASSSTPAGGAGYTF.

The chain is built from TRBV7-9 and TRBJ2-5; 10 bases map to TRBD2. Germline CDR1 SEHNR, CDR2 FQNEAQ (reference sequence). The trim removed 5 bases at V and 3 bases at J, leaving 6 bases unmatched. CDR3 size: 15 residues. CDR3 coding DNA: TGTGCCAGCAGCCTATGGACTAGCGGAAAAGAGACCCAGTACTTC. Amino acid sequence: CASSLWTSGKETQYF.

The V and J genes are TRBV12-3 or TRBV12-4 and TRBJ2-7, with D possibly TRBD1 on 5 matching bases. The V end lost 5 bases, the J end lost 6 bases, and 11 bases lay between the germline ends. The CDR3 is made up of 12 amino acids. In DNA form, the CDR3 reads TGTGCCAGCAGTCCCCAGGGCTCCGAGCAGTACTTC. Protein sequence: CASSPQGSEQYF.

This clone was observed a single time. This chain connects TRBV6-1 to TRBJ2-7; maybe TRBD2 (5 bases). Germline V gene data show CDR1 as MNHNS and CDR2 as SASEGT. The CDR3 spans 14 residues. V was pared by 2 bases and J by 3 bases, with 11 bases between. This CDR3 is CASSERETDYEQYF. Here the CDR3 DNA reads TGTGCCAGCAGTGAACGGGAAACCGACTACGAGCAGTACTTC.

This chain joins TRBV28 and TRBJ2-2, with 10 bases identical to TRBD2. CDR1 is MDHEN, CDR2 SYDVKM, per germline. CDR3 length: 15 residues. V lost 3 bases to trimming and J lost 7 bases; unmatched junction nucleotides: 5. The CDR3 reads CASSLSGTSVGELFF. CDR3 DNA sequence: TGTGCCAGCAGTTTGAGTGGGACTAGCGTCGGGGAGCTGTTTTTT. The full variable domain, its missing parts supplied by reference TRBV28 and TRBJ2-2, is DVKVTQSSRYLVKRTGEKVFLECVQDMDHENMFWYRQDPGLGLRLIYFSYDVKMKEKGDIPEGYSVSREKKERFSLILESASTNQTSMYLCASSLSGTSVGELFFGEGSRLTVL.

The CDR3 bases are TGTGCCAGCAGCCTCCGAGGGGGCAGGGAGCCTTCTGGGGCCAACGTCCTGACTTTC. This sequence encodes CASSLRGGREPSGANVLTF. The V gene is TRBV3-1 (or the pseudogene TRBV3-2), the J gene TRBJ2-6, with 7 bases identical to TRBD1. V dropped 4 bases and J dropped 1; count of bases not matched to a gene: 13. Germline CDR1 reads LGHDT; CDR2 reads YNNKEL (reference sequence). This CDR3 has 19 amino acids.

This rearrangement joins TRBV19 to TRBJ1-4; maybe TRBD1 (6 bases). CDR1 and CDR2 (germline): LNHDA, SQIVND (reference sequence). Trimming stripped 4 bases from V and 7 bases from J, with 7 bases between. This CDR3 comprises 12 residues. The CDR3 DNA sequence: TGTGCCAGTAGTAGCAGGGGTGAAAAACTGTTTTTT. It is translated as CASSSRGEKLFF.

The genes are TRBV18 and TRBJ1-3; 7 positions match TRBD1. The CDR3 runs to 18 residues. Trimming cost V 2 bases and J 4 bases; bases outside gene matches: 14. Germline assignment: CDR1 KGHSH and CDR2 LQKENI. The CDR3 DNA reads as TGTGCCAGCTCACCATATACAACGCCCGGGACAGCCGGAAACACCATATATTTT. Translated, it gives CASSPYTTPGTAGNTIYF.

The V and J genes are TRBV4-1 and TRBJ2-3; D call uncertain. The CDR3 contains 16 residues. V gave up 4 bases and J gave up 5 bases, with 19 bases separating them. Germline-derived CDR1 and CDR2 are MGHRA and YSYEKL. In DNA form, the CDR3 reads TGCGCCAGCAGCCGCACATCGTACTCCCAGGTAGATACGCAGTATTTT. Its protein product is CASSRTSYSQVDTQYF.

This sequence joins TRBV25-1 and TRBJ2-3; 9 bases match TRBD2. The V gene end was trimmed by 8 bases and the J gene end by 2 bases; junction bases not matched to a gene: 8. Looked up from germline, CDR1 is MGHDK and CDR2 is SYGVNS. The CDR3 is 15 residues long. The CDR3 loop reads CASALSGSPTDTQYF. The DNA of the CDR3 is TGTGCCAGCGCCCTTAGCGGGAGCCCCACAGATACGCAGTATTTT.

The chain employs TRBV11-2 and TRBJ2-5; D possibly corresponds to TRBD2 (7 bases). Germline CDR1 reads SGHAT; CDR2 reads FQNNGV. The V end was cut by 6 bases, the J end by 2 bases, with 22 bases between. CDR3 length: 17 residues. The CDR3 region has the DNA TGTGCCAGCAGAAAGAGGGGAGGGGGAGGGCCTCAAGAGACCCAGTACTTC. Amino acids: CASRKRGGGGPQETQYF.

The chain joins TRBV5-1 to TRBJ1-6, with TRBD1 matching 8 bases. J lost 7 bases, V lost 0 bases, and 3 bases had no gene match. The CDR3 length is 15 residues. Germline V gives CDR1 SGHRS, CDR2 YFSETQ. The DNA for the CDR3 is TGCGCCAGCAGCTTGGGACAGGGGTACAATTCACCCCTCCACTTT. Its translation is CASSLGQGYNSPLHF.